Given below is one T cell receptor (beta chain) in context. Its target is unknown. There are 15 residues in the CDR3. Losses at the gene ends were 1 base for V and 4 bases for J; bases not matched to a gene: 8. Germline V CDR1 and CDR2: GTSNPN, SVGIG (reference sequence). It was with 60 Vbeta and 13 Jbeta primers that the PCR ran. Here immunoSEQ multiplex PCR was the method, and the copy in TCRdb shows in-frame clones only, minus some. The data show some 130,000 clones, roughly 80% seen once. Nominally healthy donors provided the samples, though records likely missed some immune exposures. The sample is drawn from a study of cytomegalovirus exposure and HLA in healthy donors. Findings and caveats of the study: A later analysis found TCR association rates differed by HLA locus, highest for DRB1 and lowest for HLA-C. According to an earlier analysis, most TCR beta V segments yielded productive rearrangements about 87% or about 30% of the time.

V gene TRBV30 combines with J gene TRBJ2-3, with 7 bases matching TRBD1. Sequencing was performed on PBMCs. The source of this sequence is a woman in her fifties or sixties in good health and CMV-seropositive. CDR3 nucleotides: TGTGCCTGGAGTGGACAGGGCAGCAGGGCAGATACGCAGTATTTT. Amino acids: CAWSGQGSRADTQYF.